These T cell receptor beta chains were read from a single sample in a study of cytomegalovirus exposure and HLA in healthy donors. Measured with immunoSEQ multiplex PCR; TCRdb has only the in-frame clones, and not every one. The sample lists around 65,000 clones, about 80% occurring once. The specimen was PBMCs. These receptors were taken from a woman younger than 45 in good health and CMV-seronegative. The CDR3 runs from the conserved cysteine through the conserved F or W. The D gene is left open where the match is weak. The listing skips clone size in some rows; elsewhere it reads once, few, many or a size class.

j_gene,v_gene,len,abundance,d_gene,CDR3aa,CDR3nt
TRBJ2-3,TRBV2,16,-,TRBD1,CASSEPSGGDPDTQYF,TGTGCCAGCAGTGAACCGTCAGGGGGCGACCCAGATACGCAGTATTTT
TRBJ2-3,TRBV30,15,few,-,CAWRRDPSSTDTQYF,TGTGCCTGGAGGAGGGATCCTTCGAGCACAGATACGCAGTATTTT
TRBJ2-1,TRBV6-4,16,few,-,CASSDSVGGHANEQFF,TGTGCCAGCAGTGACTCGGTGGGGGGGCATGCCAATGAGCAGTTCTTC
TRBJ1-2,TRBV9,15,-,-,CASPKLETVLRGYTF,TGTGCCAGCCCGAAGTTGGAGACAGTTCTCCGAGGCTACACCTTC
TRBJ1-4,TRBV30,12,-,-,CAWSGEDEKLFF,TGTGCCTGGAGTGGTGAGGATGAAAAACTGTTTTTT
TRBJ1-1,TRBV7-2,14,-,-,CASSFPGSNTEAFF,TGTGCCAGCAGCTTCCCGGGATCGAACACTGAAGCTTTCTTT
TRBJ2-2,TRBV5-4,14,-,TRBD1,CASSSDRGDGELFF,TGTGCCAGCAGCTCGGACAGGGGAGACGGGGAGCTGTTTTTT
TRBJ2-5,TRBV11-2,15,-,TRBD1,CASRITTGGEETQYF,TGTGCCAGCAGAATCACGACAGGGGGAGAAGAGACCCAGTACTTC
TRBJ1-1,TRBV4-1,15,-,-,CASSHTDRMNTEAFF,TGCGCCAGCAGCCACACGGACAGAATGAACACTGAAGCTTTCTTT
TRBJ1-1,TRBV29-1,14,once,TRBD1,CSARPQGAGTEAFF,TGCAGCGCAAGACCACAGGGGGCAGGCACTGAAGCTTTCTTT
TRBJ2-3,TRBV10-1,15,few,-,CASSESMRSTDTQYF,TGCGCCAGCAGTGAGTCGATGCGGAGCACAGATACGCAGTATTTT
TRBJ1-5,TRBV7-2,14,-,TRBD1,CASSWGQKNQPQHF,TGTGCCAGCAGCTGGGGACAGAAGAATCAGCCCCAGCATTTT
TRBJ2-1,TRBV30,14,-,-,CAWRGGLSYNEQFF,TGTGCCTGGAGGGGGGGACTTTCCTACAATGAGCAGTTCTTC
TRBJ2-7,TRBV6-5,15,-,-,CASSYSTAGSYEQYF,TGTGCCAGCAGTTACTCGACGGCCGGGAGCTACGAGCAGTACTTC
TRBJ2-5,TRBV27,13,-,TRBD2,CASSPGGRETQYF,TGTGCCAGCAGTCCGGGGGGGCGAGAGACCCAGTACTTC
TRBJ2-3,TRBV9,14,-,-,CASSARSTADTQYF,TGTGCCAGCAGCGCCCGATCCACGGCAGATACGCAGTATTTT
TRBJ1-1,TRBV30,15,-,-,CAWSFPDRSNTEAFF,TGTGCCTGGAGTTTTCCGGACAGATCGAACACTGAAGCTTTCTTT
TRBJ1-2,TRBV13,14,-,-,CASSLRTAGNGYTF,TGTGCCAGCAGCTTAAGGACGGCGGGAAATGGCTACACCTTC
TRBJ2-1,TRBV7-2,16,-,TRBD2,CASSLNEAGVVNEQFF,TGTGCCAGCAGCTTGAACGAAGCGGGAGTCGTCAATGAGCAGTTCTTC
TRBJ2-7,TRBV30,17,-,TRBD2,CAWRPPGASGTNYEQYF,TGTGCCTGGAGACCCCCCGGGGCTAGCGGGACCAACTACGAGCAGTACTTC
TRBJ1-2,TRBV5-6,11,-,-,CASSFDYGYTF,TGTGCCAGCAGCTTCGACTATGGCTACACCTTC
TRBJ2-7,TRBV29-1,12,once,-,CSVEVSSYEQYF,TGCAGCGTCGAGGTTAGCTCCTACGAGCAGTACTTC
TRBJ1-1,TRBV6-6,14,-,TRBD1,CASSYSRGDTEAFF,TGTGCCAGCAGTTACTCCAGGGGGGACACTGAAGCTTTCTTT
TRBJ2-2,TRBV7-2,16,few,TRBD2,CASSSFLLAGVGELFF,TGTGCCAGCAGCTCCTTCTTACTAGCGGGAGTAGGGGAGCTGTTTTTT
TRBJ1-4,TRBV30,13,-,-,CAWNENWNEKLFF,TGTGCCTGGAATGAGAATTGGAATGAAAAACTGTTTTTT
TRBJ1-4,TRBV29-1,14,-,-,CSALLTGPNEKLFF,TGCAGCGCTCTCTTGACAGGACCTAATGAAAAACTGTTTTTT
TRBJ1-1,TRBV18,15,once,TRBD1,CASSSGTGGETEAFF,TGTGCCAGCTCATCGGGGACAGGGGGCGAAACTGAAGCTTTCTTT
TRBJ2-5,TRBV5-4,11,-,-,CASSSLETQYF,TGTGCCAGCAGCTCCCTAGAGACCCAGTACTTC
TRBJ1-2,TRBV14,17,-,-,CASSHSRGRLSNYGYTF,TGTGCCAGCAGCCACAGCAGGGGTCGACTCTCTAACTATGGCTACACCTTC
TRBJ1-4,TRBV9,15,-,-,CASSVGTATNEKLFF,TGTGCCAGCAGCGTAGGGACAGCAACTAATGAAAAACTGTTTTTT
TRBJ2-1,TRBV5-6,16,few,-,CASSLVGGGSYNEQFF,TGTGCCAGCAGCTTGGTAGGGGGAGGGTCCTACAATGAGCAGTTCTTC
TRBJ1-2,TRBV30,14,few,TRBD1,CAWSPGGLGYGYTF,TGTGCCTGGAGTCCAGGGGGCTTGGGCTATGGCTACACCTTC
TRBJ1-1,TRBV11-2,18,-,-,CASSPRPGGGELPTEAFF,TGTGCCAGCAGCCCTAGACCCGGCGGAGGGGAGCTCCCCACTGAAGCTTTCTTT
TRBJ2-7,TRBV25-1,14,-,TRBD1,CASSGTGDHYEQYF,TGTGCCAGCTCCGGGACAGGGGACCACTACGAGCAGTACTTC
TRBJ2-1,TRBV7-9,13,-,-,CASSQIALSEQFF,TGTGCCAGCAGCCAAATAGCCCTCAGTGAGCAGTTCTTC
TRBJ1-1,TRBV30,13,once,-,CAWSVLSHTEAFF,TGTGCCTGGAGTGTACTCTCGCACACTGAAGCTTTCTTT
TRBJ2-7,TRBV10-3,15,-,TRBD2,CAIKAGLAVPYEQYF,TGTGCCATCAAGGCCGGACTAGCGGTCCCCTACGAGCAGTACTTC
TRBJ2-7,TRBV30,14,-,TRBD2,CAWTLSGGRNEQYF,TGTGCCTGGACCCTGAGCGGGGGGAGGAACGAGCAGTACTTC
TRBJ1-6,TRBV19,12,once,-,CAPGRGAAPLHF,TGTGCCCCCGGCAGGGGAGCGGCACCCCTCCACTTT
TRBJ1-1,TRBV4-1,15,few,-,CASSQAWQGRTEAFF,TGCGCCAGCAGCCAAGCGTGGCAGGGGCGAACTGAAGCTTTCTTT
TRBJ1-1,TRBV5-6,13,-,-,CASSPTENTEAFF,TGTGCCAGCAGCCCGACAGAGAACACTGAAGCTTTCTTT
TRBJ2-1,TRBV18,15,-,-,CASSPTRGSYNEQFF,TGTGCCAGCTCACCAACCAGGGGATCCTACAATGAGCAGTTCTTC
TRBJ2-1,TRBV13,12,-,-,CASSLTGNEQFF,TGTGCCAGCAGCTTAACAGGGAATGAGCAGTTCTTC
TRBJ1-2,TRBV7-9,13,-,-,CASQGREVYGYTF,TGTGCCAGCCAGGGGCGTGAGGTCTATGGCTACACCTTC
TRBJ2-1,TRBV27,12,-,-,CASSSRQEAKFF,TGTGCCAGCAGCAGTCGACAGGAAGCAAAGTTCTTC
TRBJ2-5,TRBV30,13,few,-,CAWSVRFQETQYF,TGTGCCTGGAGTGTGAGGTTCCAAGAGACCCAGTACTTC
TRBJ2-2,TRBV5-1,11,-,-,CASSQTGELFF,TGCGCCAGCAGCCAAACCGGGGAGCTGTTTTTT
TRBJ1-1,TRBV10-3,14,-,-,CAISESRENTEAFF,TGTGCCATCAGTGAGTCGAGGGAGAACACTGAAGCTTTCTTT
TRBJ1-6,TRBV4-1,17,-,-,CASSQDRWAGLDSPLHF,TGCGCCAGCAGCCAAGATCGATGGGCCGGCCTTGATTCACCCCTCCACTTT
TRBJ1-1,TRBV7-3,14,-,-,CASSLGHPITEAFF,TGTGCCAGCAGCCTGGGACACCCTATCACTGAAGCTTTCTTT
TRBJ1-4,TRBV2,17,-,-,CASSDVAPGHPQGKLFF,TGTGCCAGCAGTGACGTAGCCCCGGGACACCCGCAAGGGAAACTGTTTTTT
TRBJ1-3,TRBV9,14,-,-,CASSVQASGNTIYF,TGTGCCAGCAGCGTACAGGCCTCTGGAAACACCATATATTTT
TRBJ2-7,TRBV29-1,14,-,-,CSVGLTAISYEQYF,TGCAGCGTGGGGTTGACAGCTATCTCCTACGAGCAGTACTTC
TRBJ2-3,TRBV2,16,once,TRBD1,CASSELGTGGTDTQYF,TGTGCCAGCAGTGAACTGGGGACAGGGGGCACAGATACGCAGTATTTT